These 11 T cell receptor beta chains share one sample of origin, sequenced in a study of cytomegalovirus exposure and HLA in healthy donors. Assay used: immunoSEQ multiplex PCR; TCRdb lists only in-frame clones, some missing. The sample has over 55,000 clones, 95% to 96% seen once; the top ten hold 0.9% to 1%. The sequencing input was PBMCs. The receptors here all came from a man aged 18 to 35 in good health and CMV-seronegative.

The genes are TRBV6-5 and TRBJ2-7; 7 nucleotides match TRBD1. The CDR3 extends over 13 amino acids. Germline lookup yields CDR1 MNHEY and CDR2 SVGAGI. V dropped 6 bases and J dropped 12; count of bases not matched to a gene: 14. The CDR3 nucleotides read TGTGCCAGCAGGATATCCGGGACAGTTGGGCTGTACTTC. Amino acids: CASRISGTVGLYF.

The rearrangement joins TRBV29-1 to TRBJ1-4; 7 nucleotides match TRBD1. The germline V gene has CDR1 SQVTM and CDR2 ANQGSEA. CDR3 length: 13 amino acids. V shed 7 bases, J shed 4 bases, and the junction held 6 bases outside the gene matches. The CDR3 sequence is CSARTGGNEKLFF. CDR3 in DNA: TGCAGCGCCCGGACAGGCGGTAATGAAAAACTGTTTTTT. Full variable domain (remainder filled in from reference TRBV29-1 and TRBJ1-4): SAVISQKPSRDICQRGTSLTIQCQVDSQVTMMFWYRQQPGQSLTLIATANQGSEATYESGFVIDKFPISRPNLTFSTLTVSNMSPEDSSIYLCSARTGGNEKLFFGSGTQLSVL.

The chain recombines TRBV11-2 with TRBJ2-1; a possible D gene is TRBD2 (5 bases). CDR3 length equals 14 residues. CDR1 SGHAT and CDR2 FQNNGV come from the germline V gene. Trimming pared 4 bases from V and 5 bases from J, leaving 12 bases between. CDR3 protein: CASSSMLGDNEQFF. CDR3 nucleotides: TGTGCCAGCAGCTCCATGCTCGGGGACAATGAGCAGTTCTTC.

This CDR3 is CASSPIKRSYGWISDNEQFF. The CDR3 DNA sequence: TGCGCCAGCAGCCCAATTAAACGGAGCTACGGCTGGATATCCGACAATGAGCAGTTCTTC. J is TRBJ2-1 and V is TRBV4-3, with unresolved D. Trimming cost V 4 bases and J 5 bases, with 30 bases left between them. This CDR3 region has 20 residues. Germline lookup yields CDR1 LGHNA and CDR2 YSLEER.

This sequence joins TRBV27 and TRBJ2-7; TRBD2 aligns across 7 bases. The CDR3 runs 16 residues. The trim removed 0 bases at V and 0 bases at J, leaving 5 bases unmatched. Germline V gives CDR1 MNHEY, CDR2 SMNVEV (reference sequence). The CDR3, as DNA: TGTGCCAGCAGTTTATCGGGGGGAGGGCTCTCCTACGAGCAGTACTTC. Protein sequence: CASSLSGGGLSYEQYF.

The chain employs TRBV28 and TRBJ2-7; TRBD1 might be the D (7 bases). Trimming cost V 5 bases and J 6 bases, with 20 bases left between them. Germline CDR1 MDHEN, CDR2 SYDVKM. The CDR3 length is 15 residues. The CDR3 loop reads CASSPQGGPAGEQYF. The CDR3, as DNA: TGTGCCAGCAGTCCCCAGGGGGGTCCGGCGGGCGAGCAGTACTTC.

The V call is TRBV25-1, the J call TRBJ1-4; a possible D gene is TRBD1 (6 bases). V was shortened by 2 bases and J by 13 bases, with 17 bases between the two germline ends. The CDR3 is made up of 14 amino acids. CDR1 is MGHDK, CDR2 SYGVNS, per germline. CDR3 DNA: TGTGCCAGCAGTGAAGAAGGGGGACACGGACTACTGTTTTTT. Protein sequence: CASSEEGGHGLLFF.

The rearrangement uses TRBV4-2 and TRBJ2-3; tentative D call: TRBD2 (5 bases). V was clipped by 1 base and J by 6 bases, with 14 bases between them. The CDR3 length is 15 residues. The germline gives CDR1 LGHNA, CDR2 YNFKEQ. The CDR3 spells CASSQGTRPGDTQYF. The CDR3 bases are TGTGCCAGCAGCCAAGGTACTAGGCCTGGGGATACGCAGTATTTT.

The J gene is TRBJ2-3, the V gene TRBV14; 15 bases map to TRBD2. The germline V gene has CDR1 SGHDN and CDR2 FVKESK. This CDR3 has 16 residues. The J segment lost 5 bases and the V segment lost 4 bases, leaving 4 bases of the junction unmatched. This chain's CDR3 is CASSLGLAGGGDTQYF. The CDR3 region has the DNA TGTGCCAGCAGCCTGGGACTAGCGGGAGGAGGAGATACGCAGTATTTT.

DNA for the CDR3: TGTGCCAGCAGGACGGGGTCAAACACTGAAGCTTTCTTT. Translated: CASRTGSNTEAFF. This chain joins TRBV25-1 and TRBJ1-1; D not certain. CDR1 and CDR2 (germline): MGHDK, SYGVNS. V lost 6 bases and J 2 bases, leaving 10 bases between the germline ends. The CDR3 totals 13 residues.

The V and J genes are TRBV18 and TRBJ2-7; perhaps TRBD1 as D (6 bases). Per germline, CDR1 KGHSH and CDR2 LQKENI. The CDR3 is 16 amino acids. V was pared by 3 bases and J by 4 bases, with 19 bases between. The CDR3, as DNA: TGTGCCAGCTCACCCTATCAGGGGTCGATCGTTTACGAGCAGTACTTC. Residues: CASSPYQGSIVYEQYF. The full variable domain, with the rest looked up from reference TRBV18 and TRBJ2-7, is NAGVMQNPRHLVRRRGQEARLRCSPMKGHSHVYWYRQLPEEGLKFMVYLQKENIIDESGMPKERFSAEFPKEGPSILRIQQVVRGDSAAYFCASSPYQGSIVYEQYFGPGTRLTVT.